This T cell receptor beta chain was captured by sequencing in a study of cytomegalovirus exposure and HLA in healthy donors. Points from the study as a whole: Upon later analysis, TCR association rates were observed to vary by HLA locus, being highest for DRB1 and lowest for HLA-C. Generally TCR sequences proved uncommon, though certain public TCRs appeared in numerous donors.

Remarks on this clone: The antigen remains undetermined.

The CDR3 covers 15 residues. Germline V lookup: CDR1 SGHVS, CDR2 FNYEAQ. Trimming took 1 base from V and 2 from J, leaving 11 bases between them. The study ran its PCR with 60 Vbeta and 13 Jbeta primers. Sequencing used immunoSEQ multiplex PCR; TCRdb keeps in-frame clones, though not all of them. The sample carries 150,000 to 200,000 clones, around 84% recorded once. Sequencing was performed on PBMCs. The receptor was derived from a man aged 45-60 years in good health and CMV-seropositive. The chain recombines TRBV7-6 with TRBJ1-2, with D perhaps matching TRBD1 (5 bases). The CDR3 loop reads CASSLEAGKNYGYTF. CDR3 in DNA: TGTGCCAGCAGCTTAGAGGCAGGGAAGAACTATGGCTACACCTTC.